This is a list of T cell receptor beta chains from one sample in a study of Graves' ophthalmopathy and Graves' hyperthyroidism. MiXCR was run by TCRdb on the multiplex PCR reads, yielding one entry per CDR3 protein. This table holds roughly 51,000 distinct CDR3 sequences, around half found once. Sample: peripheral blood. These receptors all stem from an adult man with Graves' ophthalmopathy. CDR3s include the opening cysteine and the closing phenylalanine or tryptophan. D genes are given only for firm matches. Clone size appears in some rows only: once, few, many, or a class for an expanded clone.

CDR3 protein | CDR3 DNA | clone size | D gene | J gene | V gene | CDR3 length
CASRPASGRDGEQFF | TGTGCCAGCAGGCCTGCTAGCGGGAGGGACGGGGAGCAGTTCTTC | once | TRBD2 | TRBJ2-1 | TRBV7-9 | 15
CASSTRGYEQYF | TGTGCCAGCAGTACCCGGGGGTACGAGCAGTACTTC | few | - | TRBJ2-7 | TRBV9 | 12
CASRAEETQYF | TGTGCCAGCAGGGCGGAGGAGACCCAGTACTTC | - | - | TRBJ2-5 | TRBV12-3/TRBV12-4 | 11
CASSPRRGTGANVLTF | TGTGCCAGCAGCCCCAGAAGGGGGACGGGGGCCAACGTCCTGACTTTC | many | - | TRBJ2-6 | TRBV5-6 | 16
CASSSIREAFF | TGTGCCAGCAGCTCAATTCGTGAAGCTTTCTTT | many | - | TRBJ1-1 | TRBV7-9 | 11
CASSVAGGGTEAFF | TGTGCCAGTAGTGTAGCTGGGGGAGGTACTGAAGCTTTCTTT | many | - | TRBJ1-1 | TRBV19 | 14
CASSLVAGGGNTIYF | TGCGCCAGCAGCTTGGTCGCAGGGGGCGGAAACACCATATATTTT | many | TRBD1 | TRBJ1-3 | TRBV5-1 | 15
CASSSTTGTGYTF | TGTGCCAGCAGCTCGACAACAGGGACTGGCTACACCTTC | many | - | TRBJ1-2 | TRBV5-5 | 13
CASSPPGLAQETQYF | TGTGCCAGCAGTCCCCCGGGACTAGCTCAAGAGACCCAGTACTTC | many | TRBD2 | TRBJ2-5 | TRBV12-3/TRBV12-4 | 15
CSARDRLSSGNTIYF | TGCAGTGCTAGAGACAGGCTGAGCTCTGGAAACACCATATATTTT | many | - | TRBJ1-3 | TRBV20-1 | 15
CATSRGGTLSSGANVLTF | TGTGCCACCAGCAGGGGGGGGACGTTATCCTCTGGGGCCAACGTCCTGACTTTC | - | TRBD2 | TRBJ2-6 | TRBV15 | 18
CASSDGTANTEAFF | TGCGCCAGCAGTGACGGGACGGCGAACACTGAAGCTTTCTTT | - | - | TRBJ1-1 | TRBV10-1 | 14
CASSPQGQGEKLFF | TGTGCCAGCAGCCCCCAGGGTCAGGGCGAAAAACTGTTTTTT | - | - | TRBJ1-4 | TRBV7-9 | 14
CASSLRGVSYNEQFF | TGTGCCAGCAGCCTCCGAGGGGTCTCCTACAATGAGCAGTTCTTC | - | - | TRBJ2-1 | TRBV7-6 | 15
CASSVARVYTGELFF | TGCGCCAGCAGTGTAGCGCGGGTGTACACCGGGGAGCTGTTTTTT | many | - | TRBJ2-2 | TRBV10-2 | 15
CAIKRTGATSYEQYF | TGTGCCATCAAGAGGACAGGGGCTACCTCCTACGAGCAGTACTTC | - | TRBD1 | TRBJ2-7 | TRBV10-3 | 15
CASSLSGSGETQYF | TGTGCCAGCAGCCTAAGCGGGAGCGGCGAGACCCAGTACTTC | many | TRBD2 | TRBJ2-5 | TRBV6-6 | 14
CASSLDHGRGETQYF | TGTGCCAGCAGCTTAGATCATGGCAGGGGAGAGACCCAGTACTTC | many | - | TRBJ2-5 | TRBV11-2 | 15
CASRRAGATNEKLFF | TGTGCCAGCAGACGCGCGGGGGCAACTAATGAAAAACTGTTTTTT | - | - | TRBJ1-4 | TRBV6-5 | 15
CASSGPGTEAFF | TGTGCCAGCAGCGGGCCCGGGACTGAAGCTTTCTTT | - | - | TRBJ1-1 | TRBV7-3 | 12
CASSLQSTEAFF | TGTGCCAGCAGCTTACAGTCTACTGAAGCTTTCTTT | few | - | TRBJ1-1 | TRBV7-9 | 12
CASSLGGQGRNGYTF | TGTGCCAGCAGCTTAGGTGGACAGGGGAGGAATGGCTACACCTTC | medium-sized | TRBD1 | TRBJ1-2 | TRBV7-2 | 15
CASSGRGQETQYF | TGTGCCAGCTCAGGACGGGGGCAAGAGACCCAGTACTTC | many | - | TRBJ2-5 | TRBV2 | 13
CASSPGSTDTQYF | TGTGCCAGCAGCCCCGGGAGCACAGATACGCAGTATTTT | few | - | TRBJ2-3 | TRBV6-4 | 13
CASSQVTAGGYTGELFF | TGTGCCAGCAGCCAAGTTACAGCGGGGGGATACACCGGGGAGCTGTTTTTT | - | TRBD2 | TRBJ2-2 | TRBV7-9 | 17
CSAPRVEVGTEAFF | TGCAGTGCTCCTAGAGTGGAGGTGGGTACTGAAGCTTTCTTT | many | - | TRBJ1-1 | TRBV20-1 | 14
CSARAGSYEQYF | TGCAGCGCCCGGGCAGGCTCCTACGAGCAGTACTTC | - | - | TRBJ2-7 | TRBV29-1 | 12
CATSRPGQQETQYF | TGTGCCACCAGCAGACCGGGACAGCAAGAGACCCAGTACTTC | - | TRBD1 | TRBJ2-5 | TRBV15 | 14
CASSQDQTSGLTDTQYF | TGTGCCAGCAGCCAAGATCAGACTAGCGGATTAACAGATACGCAGTATTTT | few | TRBD2 | TRBJ2-3 | TRBV4-2 | 17
CASTRGTTNTGELFF | TGTGCCAGTACCCGCGGGACAACGAACACCGGGGAGCTGTTTTTT | - | - | TRBJ2-2 | TRBV19 | 15
CASSYRPGEVITDTQYF | TGTGCCAGCAGTTACCGGCCGGGGGAGGTGATTACAGATACGCAGTATTTT | many | - | TRBJ2-3 | TRBV6-6 | 17
CASQWGQGPREDTF | TGTGCCAGCCAGTGGGGACAGGGGCCTAGAGAAGACACCTTC | many | TRBD1 | TRBJ1-2 | TRBV2 | 14
CASSQLVRETQYF | TGTGCCAGCAGCCAACTAGTTCGGGAGACCCAGTACTTC | many | - | TRBJ2-5 | TRBV7-6 | 13
CASSRITRGNTEAFF | TGTGCCAGCAGCCGCATTACTAGGGGGAACACTGAAGCTTTCTTT | many | - | TRBJ1-1 | TRBV7-9 | 15
CASSASWRHNEQFF | TGCGCCAGCAGCGCTTCTTGGAGGCACAATGAGCAGTTCTTC | many | - | TRBJ2-1 | TRBV5-1 | 14
CATSAGGQFYEQYF | TGTGCCACCAGTGCGGGGGGACAGTTCTACGAGCAGTACTTC | - | - | TRBJ2-7 | TRBV24-1 | 14
CASSVDVRQETQNF | TGTGCCAGCAGCGTAGATGTTCGACAAGAGACCCAGAACTTC | - | - | TRBJ2-5 | TRBV9 | 14
CASGLSRDQPQHF | TGTGCCAGCGGCTTAAGTAGGGATCAGCCCCAGCATTTT | - | - | TRBJ1-5 | TRBV7-3 | 13
CASSVVGSGANVLIF | - | - | - | TRBJ2-6 | TRBV9 | 15
CASSPSAGSYEQYF | TGCGCCAGCAGTCCCTCCGCTGGGTCCTACGAGCAGTACTTC | many | - | TRBJ2-7 | TRBV4-1 | 14
CAWSVAGATSRNTIYF | TGTGCCTGGAGCGTCGCAGGGGCGACTTCTAGAAACACCATATATTTT | - | - | TRBJ1-3 | TRBV30 | 16
CSASKGFDNEQFF | TGCAGTGCTAGTAAAGGGTTCGACAATGAGCAGTTCTTC | many | - | TRBJ2-1 | TRBV20-1 | 13
CASSPRKGFDEQFF | TGTGCCAGCTCACCACGGAAGGGATTCGATGAGCAGTTCTTC | few | - | TRBJ2-1 | TRBV18 | 14
CASSQGEKLFF | TGTGCCAGCAGCCAAGGAGAAAAACTGTTTTTT | many | - | TRBJ1-4 | TRBV6-5 | 11